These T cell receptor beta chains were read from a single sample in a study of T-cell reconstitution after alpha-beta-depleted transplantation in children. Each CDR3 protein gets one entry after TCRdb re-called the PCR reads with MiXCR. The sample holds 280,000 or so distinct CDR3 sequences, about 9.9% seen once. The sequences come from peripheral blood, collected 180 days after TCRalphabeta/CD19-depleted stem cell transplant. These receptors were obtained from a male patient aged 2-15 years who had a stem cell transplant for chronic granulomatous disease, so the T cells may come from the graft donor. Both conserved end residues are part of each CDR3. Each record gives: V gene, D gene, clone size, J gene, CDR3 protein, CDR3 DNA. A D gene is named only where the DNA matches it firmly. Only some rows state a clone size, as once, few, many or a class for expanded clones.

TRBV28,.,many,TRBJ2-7,CASSKSGAGSYEQYF,TGTGCCAGCTCAAAATCAGGGGCCGGCTCCTACGAGCAGTACTTC
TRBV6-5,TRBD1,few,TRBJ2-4,CASSYSEPGQRNIQYF,TGTGCCAGCAGTTACTCGGAACCGGGACAGAGGAACATTCAGTACTTC
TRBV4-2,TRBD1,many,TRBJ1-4,CASSGQGATNEKLFF,TGTGCCAGCAGCGGACAGGGGGCAACTAATGAAAAACTGTTTTTT
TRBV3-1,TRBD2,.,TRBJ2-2,CASTQGGLAVGELFF,TGTGCCAGCACCCAAGGGGGACTAGCGGTCGGGGAGCTGTTTTTT
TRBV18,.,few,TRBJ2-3,CANSPPVDTQYF,TGTGCCAACTCACCACCGGTGGATACGCAGTATTTT
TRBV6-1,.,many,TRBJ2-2,CASKGSNTGELFF,TGTGCCAGCAAAGGGTCCAACACCGGGGAGCTGTTTTTT
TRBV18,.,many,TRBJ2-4,CASSPPGTPLPGEPKNIQYF,TGTGCCAGCTCACCACCCGGGACCCCATTGCCGGGGGAGCCCAAAAACATTCAGTACTTC
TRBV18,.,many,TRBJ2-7,CASSTQQGNEQYF,TGTGCCAGCTCAACACAACAGGGTAACGAGCAGTACTTC
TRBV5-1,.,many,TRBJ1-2,CASSPMTVDGYTF,TGCGCCAGCAGCCCTATGACTGTCGATGGCTACACCTTC
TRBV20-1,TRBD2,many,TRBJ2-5,CSARGTSGKLETQYF,TGCAGTGCTCGAGGGACTAGCGGGAAGTTAGAGACCCAGTACTTC
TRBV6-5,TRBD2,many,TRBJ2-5,CASSYRGSETQYF,TGTGCCAGCAGTTACCGCGGGAGTGAGACCCAGTACTTC
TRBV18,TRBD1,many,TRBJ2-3,CASSPLRTGDLTDTQYF,TGTGCCAGCTCACCACTGAGGACAGGGGATTTGACAGATACGCAGTATTTT
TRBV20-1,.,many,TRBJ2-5,CSAREKPLAQETQYF,TGCAGTGCTAGAGAAAAGCCACTAGCCCAAGAGACCCAGTACTTC
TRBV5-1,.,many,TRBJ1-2,CASSLGDTFSYGYTF,TGCGCCAGCAGCCTTGGCGATACGTTCAGCTATGGCTACACCTTC
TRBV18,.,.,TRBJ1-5,CASSRSGSNQPQHF,TGTGCCAGCTCACGAAGCGGTAGCAATCAGCCCCAGCATTTT
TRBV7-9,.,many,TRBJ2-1,CASSLAVTAKYSF,TGTGCCAGCAGCTTAGCAGTAACGGCTAAATATTCCTTC
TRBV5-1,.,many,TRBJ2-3,CASSRIPSVGTQYF,TGCGCCAGCAGCCGCATCCCTAGTGTGGGTACGCAGTATTTT
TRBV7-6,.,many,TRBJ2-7,CASSWVGSIEQYF,TGTGCCAGCAGCTGGGTGGGTTCGATCGAGCAGTACTTC
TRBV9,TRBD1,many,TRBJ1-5,CASSVTGDPANQPQHF,TGTGCCAGCAGCGTAACAGGGGATCCCGCGAATCAGCCCCAGCATTTT
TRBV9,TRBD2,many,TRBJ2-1,CASSLSGYPSQEQFF,TGTGCCAGCAGCCTTAGCGGGTACCCGTCTCAGGAGCAGTTCTTC
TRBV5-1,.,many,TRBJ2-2,CASSFTARGSPDTGELFF,TGCGCCAGCAGCTTTACTGCCAGGGGAAGCCCAGACACCGGGGAGCTGTTTTTT
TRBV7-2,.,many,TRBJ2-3,CASSLGSGRTDTQYF,TGTGCCAGCAGCTTAGGGAGCGGGCGCACAGATACGCAGTATTTT
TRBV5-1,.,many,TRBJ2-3,CASSSPTVLPDTQYF,TGCGCCAGCAGCTCGCCCACTGTTCTCCCAGATACGCAGTATTTT
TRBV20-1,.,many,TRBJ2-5,CSASPPGVGETQYF,TGCAGTGCTAGTCCTCCAGGGGTAGGGGAGACCCAGTACTTC
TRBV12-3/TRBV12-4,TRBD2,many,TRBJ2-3,CASTPLAWREGPDIRDTQYF,TGTGCCAGCACCCCGCTAGCATGGCGGGAGGGCCCGGACATTAGAGATACGCAGTATTTT
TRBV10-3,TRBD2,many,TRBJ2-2,CAISGLIGRPANTGELFF,TGTGCCATCAGTGGGCTGATCGGGAGGCCCGCGAACACCGGGGAGCTGTTTTTT
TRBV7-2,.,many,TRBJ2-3,CASSGPGNTQYF,TGTGCCAGCAGCGGTCCTGGGAACACGCAGTATTTT
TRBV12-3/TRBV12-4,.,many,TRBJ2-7,CASSRGADSSYEQYF,TGTGCCAGCAGCCGGGGGGCGGATAGCTCCTACGAGCAGTACTTC
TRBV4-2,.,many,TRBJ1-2,CASSQEWRRVEGYTF,TGTGCCAGCAGCCAAGAATGGCGCAGGGTGGAAGGCTACACCTTC
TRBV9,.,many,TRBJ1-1,CASSGLSFGYTEAFF,TGTGCCAGCAGCGGTCTGTCCTTTGGGTACACTGAAGCTTTCTTT
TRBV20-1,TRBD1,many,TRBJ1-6,CSARGEGGLRINNSPLHF,TGCAGTGCAAGAGGAGAAGGGGGCCTTAGGATTAATAATTCACCCCTCCACTTT
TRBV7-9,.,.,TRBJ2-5,CASSFRTAQETQYF,TGTGCCAGCAGCTTTAGGACAGCACAAGAGACCCAGTACTTC
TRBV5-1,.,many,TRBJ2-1,CASSLEGDPYNEQFF,TGCGCCAGCAGCTTGGAAGGGGACCCCTACAATGAGCAGTTCTTC
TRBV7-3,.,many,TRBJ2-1,CASSPISGVERNEQFF,TGTGCCAGCAGCCCCATATCAGGGGTGGAACGCAATGAGCAGTTCTTC
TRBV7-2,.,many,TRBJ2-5,CASSLAGGETQYF,TGTGCCAGCAGCTTAGCGGGGGGTGAGACCCAGTACTTC
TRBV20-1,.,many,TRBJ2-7,CSAGRDSADEQYF,TGCAGTGCTGGCCGGGACTCTGCTGACGAGCAGTACTTC
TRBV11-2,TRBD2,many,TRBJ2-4,CASSSEGTSGRGDIQYF,TGTGCCAGCAGCTCAGAAGGGACTAGCGGGAGAGGGGACATTCAGTACTTC
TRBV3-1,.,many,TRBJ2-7,CASSQQPGLFNYEQYF,TGTGCCAGCAGCCAGCAGCCGGGACTTTTTAACTACGAGCAGTACTTC
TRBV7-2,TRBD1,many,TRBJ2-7,CASQGDYEQYF,TGTGCCAGCCAGGGGGACTACGAGCAGTACTTC
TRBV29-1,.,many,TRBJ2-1,CSVDFGAEQFF,TGCAGCGTTGATTTTGGGGCAGAGCAGTTCTTC
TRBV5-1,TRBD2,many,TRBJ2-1,CASSSLAGGILKSYNEQFF,TGCGCCAGCAGCTCCTTAGCGGGAGGGATTTTAAAATCCTACAATGAGCAGTTCTTC
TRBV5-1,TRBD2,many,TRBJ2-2,CASSQGLAGDPGELFF,TGCGCCAGCAGCCAAGGACTAGCGGGAGACCCCGGGGAGCTGTTTTTT
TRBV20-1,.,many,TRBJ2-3,CSASGTPLLVDTQYF,TGCAGTGCTTCCGGGACACCCCTACTAGTGGATACGCAGTATTTT
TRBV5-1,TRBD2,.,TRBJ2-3,CASTFTSVRATFTDTQYF,TGCGCCAGCACTTTTACTAGCGTGAGGGCCACCTTCACAGATACGCAGTATTTT
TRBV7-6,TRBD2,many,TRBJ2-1,CASSFRRERSNEQFF,TGTGCCAGCAGCTTTCGGCGGGAGCGCTCCAATGAGCAGTTCTTC
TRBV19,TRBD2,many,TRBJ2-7,CASTTEAGVTYEQYF,TGTGCCAGTACTACCGAAGCGGGGGTTACCTACGAGCAGTACTTC
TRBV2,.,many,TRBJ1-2,CASSEGTAKYLHYGYTF,TGTGCCAGCAGTGAAGGGACAGCTAAGTACTTACACTATGGCTACACCTTC
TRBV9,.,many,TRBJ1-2,CASSGRQVGNYGYTF,TGTGCCAGCAGCGGAAGACAGGTGGGCAACTATGGCTACACCTTC
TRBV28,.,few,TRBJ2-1,CASRIGTGTSAYNEQFF,TGTGCCAGCAGAATAGGTACTGGAACGAGCGCCTACAATGAGCAGTTCTTC
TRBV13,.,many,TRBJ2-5,CASSSLEVPDAGTQETQYF,TGTGCCAGCAGCTCTCTAGAAGTCCCTGACGCGGGGACACAAGAGACCCAGTACTTC
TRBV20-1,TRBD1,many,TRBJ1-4,CSARAGQGNREKLFF,TGCAGTGCTAGAGCGGGACAGGGCAATCGTGAAAAACTGTTTTTT
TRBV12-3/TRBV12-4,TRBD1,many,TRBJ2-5,CASRQGTAKETQYF,TGTGCCAGCAGACAAGGGACAGCAAAAGAGACCCAGTACTTC